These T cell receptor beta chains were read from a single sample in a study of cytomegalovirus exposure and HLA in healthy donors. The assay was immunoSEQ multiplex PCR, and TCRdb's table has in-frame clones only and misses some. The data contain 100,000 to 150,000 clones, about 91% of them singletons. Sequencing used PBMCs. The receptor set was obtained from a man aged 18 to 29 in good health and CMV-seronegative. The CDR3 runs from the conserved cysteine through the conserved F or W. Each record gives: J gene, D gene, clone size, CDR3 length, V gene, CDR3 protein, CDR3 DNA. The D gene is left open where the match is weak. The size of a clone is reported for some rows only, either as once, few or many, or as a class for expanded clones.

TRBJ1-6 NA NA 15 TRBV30 CAWSSGDPQNSPLHF TGTGCCTGGAGTTCAGGGGACCCCCAAAATTCACCCCTCCACTTT
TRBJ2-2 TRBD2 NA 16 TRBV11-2 CASSLVLAGGLGELFF TGTGCCAGCAGCCTTGTCCTAGCGGGGGGGCTAGGGGAGCTGTTTTTT
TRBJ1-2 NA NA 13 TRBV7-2 CASINRDENGYTF TGTGCCAGCATCAACAGGGATGAGAATGGCTACACCTTC
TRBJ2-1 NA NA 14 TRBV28 CASSPPPLGGAEFF TGTGCCAGCAGTCCTCCCCCTTTGGGCGGGGCAGAGTTCTTC
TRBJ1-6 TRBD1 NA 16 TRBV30 CARSESPLGGDSPLHF TGTGCCAGGTCCGAATCACCTCTAGGGGGCGATTCACCCCTCCACTTT
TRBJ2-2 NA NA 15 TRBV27 CASSLQAAGTGELFF TGTGCCAGCAGTTTACAAGCGGCGGGAACCGGGGAGCTGTTTTTT
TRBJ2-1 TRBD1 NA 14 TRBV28 CASSWTGLYNEQFF TGTGCCAGCAGTTGGACAGGACTTTACAATGAGCAGTTCTTC
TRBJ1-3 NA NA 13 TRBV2 CASSDWKEDTIYF TGTGCCAGCAGTGACTGGAAAGAGGACACCATATATTTT
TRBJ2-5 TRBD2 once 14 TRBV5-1 CASSPGLASETQYF TGCGCCAGCAGCCCCGGACTAGCTTCGGAGACCCAGTACTTC
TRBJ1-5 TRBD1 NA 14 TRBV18 CASSSGQGNQPQHF TGTGCCAGCTCATCGGGACAGGGGAATCAGCCCCAGCATTTT
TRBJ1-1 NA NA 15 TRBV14 CASSQASGLNTEAFF TGTGCCAGCAGCCAAGCCTCCGGGTTGAACACTGAAGCTTTCTTT
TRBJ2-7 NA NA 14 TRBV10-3 CAITPEGSSYEQYF TGTGCCATCACCCCAGAGGGCTCCTCCTACGAGCAGTACTTC
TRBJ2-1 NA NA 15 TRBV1 CTSSKSRILAGPQFF TGCACCAGCAGCAAATCGAGGATACTAGCGGGGCCTCAGTTCTTC
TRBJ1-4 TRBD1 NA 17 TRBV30 CAWSGAGGTPKDEKLFF TGTGCCTGGAGTGGGGCAGGGGGCACCCCGAAGGATGAAAAACTGTTTTTT
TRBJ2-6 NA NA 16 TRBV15 CATSRDRGSGANVLTF TGTGCCACCAGCAGAGATCGAGGCTCTGGGGCCAACGTCCTGACTTTC
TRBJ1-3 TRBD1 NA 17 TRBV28 CASSTDRVDVSGNTIYF TGTGCCAGCAGTACGGACAGGGTGGATGTCTCTGGAAACACCATATATTTT
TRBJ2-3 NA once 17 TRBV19 CASSTESGGLSTDTQYF TGTGCCAGTAGTACCGAGTCAGGCGGACTAAGCACAGATACGCAGTATTTT
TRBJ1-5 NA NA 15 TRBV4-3 CASSQGAGAGQPQHF TGCGCCAGCAGCCAAGGGGCGGGGGCTGGACAGCCCCAGCATTTT
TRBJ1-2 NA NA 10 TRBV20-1 CSGLNYGYTF TGCAGTGGACTGAACTATGGCTACACCTTC
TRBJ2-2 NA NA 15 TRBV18 CASSPGPANTGELFF TGTGCCAGCTCACCAGGCCCCGCGAACACCGGGGAGCTGTTTTTT
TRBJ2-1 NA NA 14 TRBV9 CASSAWDIDNEQFF TGTGCCAGCAGCGCATGGGACATAGACAATGAGCAGTTCTTC
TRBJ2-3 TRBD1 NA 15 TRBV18 CASYQGQGFTDTQYF TGTGCCAGCTATCAGGGACAGGGATTCACAGATACGCAGTATTTT
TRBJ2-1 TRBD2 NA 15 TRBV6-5 CASRLTSGPYNEQFF TGTGCCAGCAGACTTACTAGCGGACCCTACAATGAGCAGTTCTTC
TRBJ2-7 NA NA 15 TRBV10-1 CASSASGHRAYEQYF TGCGCCAGCAGTGCGAGTGGTCATCGGGCCTACGAGCAGTACTTC
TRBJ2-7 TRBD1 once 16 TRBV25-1 CASSDRDRAKVYEQYF TGTGCCAGCAGTGATCGGGACAGGGCCAAGGTCTACGAGCAGTACTTC
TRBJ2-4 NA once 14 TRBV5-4 CASSHEVSKNIQYF TGTGCCAGCAGTCACGAGGTATCCAAAAACATTCAGTACTTC
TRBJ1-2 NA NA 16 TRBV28 CASSFSSRDSNYGYTF TGTGCCAGCAGTTTCTCTTCGAGAGACTCTAACTATGGCTACACCTTC
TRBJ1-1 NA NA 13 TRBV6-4 CASSLRGNTEAFF TGTGCCAGCAGTCTCCGAGGTAACACTGAAGCTTTCTTT
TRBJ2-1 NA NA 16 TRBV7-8 CASSLNASPWGDEQFF TGTGCCAGCAGCTTAAATGCTAGCCCCTGGGGGGATGAGCAGTTCTTC
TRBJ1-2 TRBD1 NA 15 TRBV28 CASSRPGQGNYGYTF TGTGCCAGCAGCCGACCGGGACAGGGGAACTATGGCTACACCTTC
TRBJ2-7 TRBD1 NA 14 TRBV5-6 CASSSGTGYHEQYF TGTGCCAGCAGCTCCGGGACAGGGTACCACGAGCAGTACTTC
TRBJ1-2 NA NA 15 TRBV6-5 CASSYRGGRGYGYTF TGTGCCAGCAGTTACCGCGGGGGAAGGGGCTATGGCTACACCTTC
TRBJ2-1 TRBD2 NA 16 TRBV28 CASSPGPGLELNEQFF TGTGCCAGCAGTCCGGGACCGGGACTAGAGCTCAATGAGCAGTTCTTC
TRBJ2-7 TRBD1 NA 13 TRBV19 CASSTRQGGEQYF TGTGCCAGTAGTACTCGACAGGGTGGCGAGCAGTACTTC
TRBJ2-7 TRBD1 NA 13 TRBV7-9 CASSFRTGREQYF TGTGCCAGCAGCTTCCGGACAGGGCGCGAGCAGTACTTC
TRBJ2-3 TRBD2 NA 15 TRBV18 CASRRLAGATDTQYF TGTGCCAGCCGCAGACTAGCGGGAGCCACAGATACGCAGTATTTT
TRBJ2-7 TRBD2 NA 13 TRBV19 CASSDSRGSEQYF TGTGCCAGTAGCGACTCGCGGGGGTCCGAGCAGTACTTC
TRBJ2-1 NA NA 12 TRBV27 CASSILDNEQFF TGTGCCAGCAGTATATTAGACAATGAGCAGTTCTTC
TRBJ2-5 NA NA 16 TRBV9 CASSVGSVFLGETQYF TGTGCCAGCAGCGTAGGATCCGTCTTCCTAGGAGAGACCCAGTACTTC
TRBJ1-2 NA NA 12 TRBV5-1 CASSWPSYGYTF TGCGCCAGCAGCTGGCCTTCATATGGCTACACCTTC
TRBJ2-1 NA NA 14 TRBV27 CASSSKRNYNEQFF TGTGCCAGCAGTTCTAAGCGGAACTACAATGAGCAGTTCTTC
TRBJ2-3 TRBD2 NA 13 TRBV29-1 CSVDLNTGGVQYF TGCAGCGTTGACCTCAATACGGGAGGGGTGCAGTATTTT
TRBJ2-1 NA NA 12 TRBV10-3 CASATGSSEQFF TGTGCCTCTGCGACAGGTTCAAGTGAGCAGTTCTTC
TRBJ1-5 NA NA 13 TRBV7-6 CASSPDRYQPQHF TGTGCCAGCAGCCCAGACAGGTATCAGCCCCAGCATTTT
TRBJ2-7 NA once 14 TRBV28 CASSLTHGTYEQYF TGTGCCAGCAGTTTAACCCACGGTACCTACGAGCAGTACTTC
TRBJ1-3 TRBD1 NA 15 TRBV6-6 CASARTGGSVNTIYF TGTGCCAGCGCCCGGACAGGGGGAAGTGTAAACACCATATATTTT
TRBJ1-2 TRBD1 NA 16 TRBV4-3 CASSQGGAGGSYGYTF TGCGCCAGCAGCCAAGGGGGGGCAGGGGGATCCTATGGCTACACCTTC
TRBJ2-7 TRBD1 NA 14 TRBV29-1 CSVGGQGSSYEQYF TGCAGCGTCGGCGGACAGGGAAGCTCCTACGAGCAGTACTTC
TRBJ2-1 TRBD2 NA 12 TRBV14 CASSQETSVQFF TGTGCCAGCAGCCAAGAAACTAGCGTGCAGTTCTTC
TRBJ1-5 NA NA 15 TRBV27 CASRPAGEYNQPQHF TGTGCCAGCAGGCCGGCAGGCGAATACAATCAGCCCCAGCATTTT
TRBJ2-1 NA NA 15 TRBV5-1 CASSSRKLAYNEQFF TGCGCCAGCTCATCCCGGAAACTAGCCTACAATGAGCAGTTCTTC
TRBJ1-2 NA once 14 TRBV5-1 CASSLGQANYGYTF TGCGCCAGCAGCTTGGGACAGGCAAACTATGGCTACACCTTC
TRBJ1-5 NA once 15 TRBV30 CAWSEGAYSNQPQHF TGTGCCTGGAGTGAAGGGGCCTATAGCAATCAGCCCCAGCATTTT
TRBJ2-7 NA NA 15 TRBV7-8 CASSLGRTSPYEQYF TGTGCCAGCAGCTTAGGTCGAACCAGTCCCTACGAGCAGTACTTC
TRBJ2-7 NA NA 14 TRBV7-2 CASSLNPNTGEQYF TGTGCCAGCAGCTTAAACCCAAATACGGGAGAGCAGTACTTC
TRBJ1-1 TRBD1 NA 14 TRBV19 CASSIRQGSTEAFF TGTGCCAGTAGTATAAGACAGGGAAGCACTGAAGCTTTCTTT
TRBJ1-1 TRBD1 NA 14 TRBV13 CASSSLGQGTEAFF TGTGCCAGCAGTAGCTTGGGACAGGGGACTGAAGCTTTCTTT